This entry lists 15 T cell receptor beta chains sequenced from one sample in a study of blood T cell repertoires in COVID-19. Here immunoSEQ multiplex PCR was the method, and the copy in TCRdb shows in-frame clones only, minus some. The table records approximately 65,000 clones, approximately 80% of them present only once. Input material: PBMCs or T cells enriched from blood (not recorded which). These receptors all come from a woman aged 40 to 50 with acute COVID-19.

The rearrangement links TRBV18 to TRBJ2-5; D gene ambiguous. CDR1 is KGHSH, CDR2 LQKENI, per germline. The V end was cut by 0 bases, the J end by 5 bases, with 7 bases between. This CDR3 spans 13 amino acids. This CDR3 reads CASSPPARETQYF. CDR3 coding DNA: TGTGCCAGCTCACCACCGGCCAGGGAGACCCAGTACTTC.

This chain links TRBV7-8 with TRBJ2-3, with 9 nucleotides matching TRBD2. Germline V lookup: CDR1 SGHVS, CDR2 FQNEAQ. V gave up 2 bases and J gave up 2 bases; unmatched junction bases: 8. This CDR3 contains 17 residues. CDR3 bases: TGTGCCAGCAGCTTAATTCAGCGGGGGGAGATCACAGATACGCAGTATTTT. Its protein product is CASSLIQRGEITDTQYF.

Only one count was recorded for this clone. The chain links TRBV11-2 to TRBJ2-1; 11 nucleotides align to TRBD2. The V gene end was trimmed by 1 base and the J gene end by 10 bases; junction bases not matched to a gene: 3. The CDR3 has 14 residues. Germline loops: CDR1 SGHAT, CDR2 FQNNGV. Here the CDR3 reads CASSLVLAGDEQFF. As DNA, the CDR3 is TGTGCCAGCAGCTTAGTACTAGCGGGAGACGAGCAGTTCTTC. Filled out from reference TRBV11-2 and TRBJ2-1, the complete variable domain reads EAGVAQSPRYKIIEKRQSVAFWCNPISGHATLYWYQQILGQGPKLLIQFQNNGVVDDSQLPKDRFSAERLKGVDSTLKIQPAKLEDSAVYLCASSLVLAGDEQFFGPGTRLTVL.

To note about this clone: The same CDR3 also results from other DNA sequences found in this sample. The J gene is TRBJ2-7, the V gene TRBV27; 11 bases match TRBD2. V was pared by 4 bases and J by 2 bases, with 4 bases of the junction left unmatched. This CDR3 has 15 residues. Germline loops: CDR1 MNHEY, CDR2 SMNVEV (reference sequence). The CDR3 DNA follows: TGTGCCAGCAGTTCCGGGACTAGCGGAGCCTACGAGCAGTACTTC. This gives the protein CASSSGTSGAYEQYF.

The chain couples TRBV27 to TRBJ2-1; tentative D call: TRBD1 (6 bases). V gave up 3 bases and J gave up 4 bases, with 10 bases separating them. CDR3 length equals 14 residues. Germline V lookup: CDR1 MNHEY, CDR2 SMNVEV (reference sequence). Here the CDR3 reads CASSFLGHYNEQFF. Written as DNA, the CDR3 is TGTGCCAGCAGTTTCCTGGGACATTACAATGAGCAGTTCTTC.

This clone was seen once. V gene TRBV25-1 combines with J gene TRBJ2-7; maybe TRBD2 (6 bases). CDR3 size: 15 residues. CDR1 MGHDK and CDR2 SYGVNS come from the germline V gene. V was shortened by 8 bases and J by 6 bases, with 23 bases between the two germline ends. Here the CDR3 reads CASLKNGGGPGEQYF. The CDR3 nucleotides are TGTGCCAGCTTGAAGAACGGGGGAGGACCGGGCGAGCAGTACTTC.

Written as DNA, the CDR3 is TGTGCCAGCAGTAATCCTAGCTCCTACAATGAGCAGTTCTTC. Amino acids: CASSNPSSYNEQFF. V is TRBV5-4 and J is TRBJ2-1; no definite D call. Trimming took 5 bases from V and 0 from J, leaving 9 bases between them. This CDR3 contains 14 residues. Germline V gene data show CDR1 as SGHNT and CDR2 as YYREEE (reference sequence).

The chain couples TRBV7-2 to TRBJ1-5, with 10 bases identical to TRBD1. This CDR3 has 16 residues. CDR1 and CDR2 from the germline V gene are SGHTA and FQGNSA. With V trimmed by 5 bases and J by 2 bases, 6 bases remained unmatched. The CDR3 DNA sequence: TGTGCCAGCAGCAAGGACAGGGGGGGAGGCAATCAGCCCCAGCATTTT. Its protein is CASSKDRGGGNQPQHF.

DNA of the CDR3: TGTGCCAGCAGCTTAGCCTCCCTAGCGGAGCAGTTCTTC. Amino acid sequence: CASSLASLAEQFF. The chain combines TRBV7-9 with TRBJ2-1; D is possibly TRBD2 (6 bases). Germline CDR1 reads SEHNR; CDR2 reads FQNEAQ (reference sequence). The CDR3 is 13 amino acids. Trimming removed 0 bases from V and 10 bases from J, with 10 bases in between.

The rearrangement uses TRBV7-2 and TRBJ1-2, with TRBD1 matching over 7 bases. The CDR3 is made up of 15 amino acids. Trimming at V came to 5 bases and at J to 4 bases, leaving 10 bases not matched to a gene. Germline CDR1 reads SGHTA; CDR2 reads FQGNSA. CDR3 sequence reads: CASSANTGAGYGYTF. The CDR3 coding sequence is TGTGCCAGCAGCGCAAACACAGGGGCTGGCTATGGCTACACCTTC.

The V and J genes are TRBV9 and TRBJ1-4, with a possible D match to TRBD1 (5 bases). Trimming pared 0 bases from V and 8 bases from J, leaving 17 bases between. CDR1 is SGDLS, CDR2 YYNGEE, per germline. The CDR3 has 16 residues. Here the CDR3 reads CASSVGGRDRNEKLFF. CDR3 in DNA: TGTGCCAGCAGCGTAGGTGGGAGGGACCGGAACGAAAAACTGTTTTTT.

CDR3 in DNA: TGTGCCAGCAGCCAACACGGGGGGGATTACAATGAGCAGTTCTTC. It yields the protein CASSQHGGDYNEQFF. The chain uses TRBV4-2 and TRBJ2-1, with 8 bases identical to TRBD2. The CDR3 loop spans 15 amino acids. Germline trimming cut 2 bases from V and 4 bases from J; bases unmatched to any gene: 4. The germline V gene encodes CDR1 LGHNA and CDR2 YNFKEQ.

The chain uses TRBV19 and TRBJ1-5; D is possibly TRBD1 (6 bases). V was shortened by 7 bases and J by 7 bases, with 20 bases between the two germline ends. The V gene's germline CDR1 is LNHDA and CDR2 SQIVND (reference sequence). The CDR3 totals 15 residues. CDR3 nucleotide sequence: TGTGCCAGTACCACTGGGGGCCAGGGAAGGCAGCCCCAGCATTTT. Translated: CASTTGGQGRQPQHF.

The chain has TRBV6-5 and TRBJ1-1; no clear D. V was cut by 1 base and J by 0 bases, with 6 bases left in between. Germline V gives CDR1 MNHEY, CDR2 SVGAGI. The CDR3 has 14 amino acids. This CDR3 is CASSYFGVNTEAFF. DNA of the CDR3: TGTGCCAGCAGTTACTTCGGAGTGAACACTGAAGCTTTCTTT.

This clone was counted at least ten times. V gene TRBV6-4 combines with J gene TRBJ2-2; the D is unclear. The CDR3 runs to 14 residues. The V gene lost 4 bases and the J gene lost 6 bases, with 12 bases spanning the gap. From germline, CDR1 is MRHNA and CDR2 SNTAGT. For the CDR3, the DNA is TGTGCCAGCAGTGTGCGGCTTCACGCCGGGGAGCTGTTTTTT. Protein product: CASSVRLHAGELFF.